This T cell receptor (beta chain) was profiled in a study of shared clonotypes between healthy human individuals. V gave up 8 bases and J gave up 5 bases; unmatched junction bases: 6. CDR1 and CDR2 (germline): MNHEY, SMNVEV (reference sequence). CDR3 length equals 14 residues. Selected positively for CCR7 and CD45RO-negative, naive CD8 cells excluded terminally differentiated effector memory CD45RA+ cells. Sequenced by immunoSEQ multiplex PCR; TCRdb stores in-frame clones only, minus some. The sample records 800,000 to 950,000 clones, 96% being singletons. The chain carries TRBV27 and TRBJ2-5; 12 positions match TRBD2. Sequenced: naive CD8+ T cells sorted from blood. This clonotype was obtained from a man aged 30 to 45 in good health. CDR3 sequence (DNA): TGTGCCAGCGGGACTAGCGGGCGGCAGGAGACCCAGTACTTC. Its translation: CASGTSGRQETQYF.